Included here is one T cell receptor (beta chain) sequence, with context. In the authors' workflow: Estimation of nucleated cell counts was performed using reference gene primer amplification. Profiled with immunoSEQ multiplex PCR; TCRdb holds only in-frame clones, not every one. V and J calls and clone size are copied from that table; D and trimming were computed from the DNA. The table records 70,000 or so clones, 90% of them present only once. CDR1 is LNHDA and CDR2 is SQIVND in the germline V gene (reference sequence). V lost 6 bases, J lost 0 bases, and 10 bases stayed unmatched. The CDR3 length is 16 residues. This sample is part of a study of blood T cell repertoires in COVID-19. About the study: Sources were T cells, B-cell-depleted T cells, or PBMCs; the material itself was cDNA or gDNA.

The clonotype originates from a human donor in a cohort sampled during active COVID-19. V and J are TRBV19 and TRBJ1-1; 7 nucleotides align to TRBD1. The specimen sequenced was peripheral blood. This CDR3 is CASRDVLGQLNTEAFF. Here the CDR3 DNA reads TGTGCCAGTAGGGATGTTTTGGGACAGCTGAACACTGAAGCTTTCTTT.